This T cell receptor (beta chain) was recovered during a study of blood T cell repertoires in COVID-19. On the study more broadly: T cells, B-cell-depleted T cells, or PBMCs provided the cDNA or gDNA that served as material.

In the authors' methods: Amplifying reference gene primers gave estimates of nucleated cell counts. Profiled with immunoSEQ multiplex PCR; TCRdb holds only in-frame clones, not every one. From that table come the V and J calls and clone size; the DNA was used to work out D and trimming. The table lists fewer than 250,000 clones, about 83% of them singletons, with 2% to 3% in the top ten. Sequencing was carried out using peripheral blood. The receptor's source is a woman aged 40 to 55 with active or convalescent COVID-19.

CDR3 sequence reads: CASGLKTDSVQYEQYF. The DNA for the CDR3 is TGTGCTAGTGGTTTGAAAACGGACAGCGTCCAATACGAGCAGTACTTC. The chain is built from TRBV12-5 and TRBJ2-7; a weak D match, TRBD1 (6 bases). The length of the CDR3 is 16 residues. CDR1 and CDR2 (germline): LGHNT, FRNRAP. Trimming pared 2 bases from V and 4 bases from J, leaving 18 bases between.